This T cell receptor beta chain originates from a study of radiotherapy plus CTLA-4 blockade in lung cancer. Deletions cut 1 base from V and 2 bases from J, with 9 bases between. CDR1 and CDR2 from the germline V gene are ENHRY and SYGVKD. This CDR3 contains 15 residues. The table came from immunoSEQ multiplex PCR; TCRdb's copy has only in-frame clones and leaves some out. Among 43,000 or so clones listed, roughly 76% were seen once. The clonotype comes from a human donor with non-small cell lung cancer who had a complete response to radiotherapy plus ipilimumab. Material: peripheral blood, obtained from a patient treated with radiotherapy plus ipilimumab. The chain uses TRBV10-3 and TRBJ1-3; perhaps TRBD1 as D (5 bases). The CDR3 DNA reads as TGTGCCATCAGTGAGTACGGGGGAGCTGGAAACACCATATATTTT. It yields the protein CAISEYGGAGNTIYF.